This T cell receptor (beta chain) was identified in a study of T cells in Graves' hyperthyroidism and ophthalmopathy. This clonotype appeared many times. TCR beta CDR3 regions were amplified from RNA. A first-round RT-PCR of the TCR CDR3 used the HTBI primer set. TCRdb re-derived calls from the multiplex PCR reads in MiXCR, one entry per CDR3 protein. Of under 350,000 distinct CDR3 sequences listed, 21% were seen once; the top ten hold about 50%. The CDR3 is 14 residues long. Unmatched junction bases numbered 3, after V lost 0 bases and J lost 5 bases. Germline V gives CDR1 DFQATT, CDR2 SNEGSKA (reference sequence).

This clonotype originated in a woman in her forties or fifties with Graves' hyperthyroidism. Sequencing was carried out using blood. The chain couples TRBV20-1 to TRBJ2-1, with TRBD2 matching 8 bases. Written as DNA, the CDR3 is TGCAGTGCTAGAGATCGGGGGGGGGACAATGAGCAGTTCTTC. It specifies CSARDRGGDNEQFF.